Detailed here is one T cell receptor beta chain. This sample is part of a study of OX40 agonist ivuxolimab in advanced cancers. Trimming at V came to 6 bases and at J to 4 bases, leaving 10 bases not matched to a gene. CDR1 SGHVS and CDR2 FQNEAQ come from the germline V gene. This CDR3 comprises 18 residues. Generated by immunoSEQ multiplex PCR, the TCRdb table keeps only in-frame clones and is missing some. This sample has approximately 68,000 clones, with roughly 88% found just once. The chain links TRBV7-8 to TRBJ2-6, with TRBD1 matching over 12 bases. Specimen: CD4+ or CD8+ T cells sorted from blood, collected in a trial of the OX40 agonist ivuxolimab. The TCR was taken from an adult with an advanced solid tumor such as melanoma, head and neck, liver or kidney cancer. The CDR3 DNA follows: TGTGCCAGCAGTTCAACGGGACAGGGGGCGACCGGGGCCAACGTCCTGACTTTC. Protein sequence: CASSSTGQGATGANVLTF.